The subject of this entry is one TCR beta chain. Its cognate antigen is unknown. Time point meaning: baseline pretreatment blood. As for treatment: 15 Gy SBRT to primary tumor, nephrectomy 4 weeks later. The sample originates from a study of radiation and T cells in renal cell carcinoma. General study findings and limits: Pretreatment tumor biopsies were lacking, so baseline clonotypes are unknown. In blood, top tumor clones expanded by 2 weeks, shrinking by 4.

Per the germline V gene, CDR1 is SGHRS and CDR2 is YFSETQ. The CDR3 runs to 14 residues. Unmatched junction bases numbered 5, after V lost 1 base and J lost 9 bases. Sequencing was performed with immunoSEQ multiplex PCR; in TCRdb, only in-frame clones are kept and a portion is missing. The sample lists approximately 140,000 clones; about 88% were seen once. The chain couples TRBV5-1 to TRBJ2-1; 9 positions agree with TRBD2. The sequence was obtained from a woman aged 70-85 years with renal cell carcinoma. The sequencing here drew on blood, taken from a patient whose treatment included radiotherapy and nephrectomy. The CDR3 is CASSLRAGGGEQFF. The CDR3 DNA reads TGCGCCAGCAGCTTGCGAGCGGGGGGCGGTGAGCAGTTCTTC. The full variable domain, completed using reference TRBV5-1 and TRBJ2-1, is KAGVTQTPRYLIKTRGQQVTLSCSPISGHRSVSWYQQTPGQGLQFLFEYFSETQRNKGNFPGRFSGRQFSNSRSEMNVSTLELGDSALYLCASSLRAGGGEQFFGPGTRLTVL.